The following is a TCR beta chain sequence with its context. The antigen remains unidentified. At one boundary the junction diverges from the germline segment, which might be a read error. TCRdb keeps only in-frame clones here, not all; method: immunoSEQ multiplex PCR. The repertoire holds about 96,000 clones, with less than 95% as singletons. The data originate from a study of OX40 agonist ivuxolimab in advanced cancers. Across the study: An agonistic human IgG2 monoclonal antibody against OX40 (CD134) was given.

The study, taken as a whole, reports: On average, a greater number of expanded clones characterised CD8+ T cells relative to CD4+.

The germline V gene has CDR1 SSHAT and CDR2 FNYEAQ (reference sequence). The CDR3 length is 17 residues. Sample: CD4+ or CD8+ T cells sorted from blood, taken in a trial of the OX40 agonist ivuxolimab. The rearrangement joins TRBV7-7 to TRBJ2-3; 8 positions match TRBD1. The TCR was taken from an adult with an advanced solid tumor such as melanoma, head and neck, liver or kidney cancer. The CDR3 loop is CASTIPSGTGDTDTQYF. CDR3 DNA sequence: TGTGCTAGCACCATTCCATCCGGGACAGGAGACACAGATACGCAGTATTTT.